This record covers a single T cell receptor beta chain. What it recognizes is unknown. The sample belongs to a study of vaccination and CD4 T cells after COVID-19. This CDR3 contains 15 residues. CDR1 and CDR2 from the germline V gene are SGHNT and YENEEA. V gave up 5 bases and J gave up 4 bases; unmatched junction bases: 6. Sequencing of DNA taken from cultured CD4+ T cells relied on the Oncomine TCR Beta short-read assay. TCRdb redid the calling of the PCR reads with MiXCR, one entry per CDR3 protein. The profile shows nearly 15,000 distinct CDR3 sequences, less than 30% of them singletons. Regarding treatment: roughly nine-day PBMC culture with coronavirus spike peptide pools or control peptides (ViraFEST assay). ViraFEST stimulated the growth of antigen-specific T cells using peptide pools and subsequently profiled their TCRs by sequencing.

The sequence derives from a human donor with COVID-19. The sample taken for sequencing was cultured CD4+ T cells from blood. The rearrangement links TRBV11-3 to TRBJ2-1; 9 bases match TRBD2. CDR3 protein: CASSKLAGVYNEQFF. The CDR3 DNA reads as TGTGCCAGCAGCAAATTAGCGGGGGTTTACAATGAGCAGTTCTTC.